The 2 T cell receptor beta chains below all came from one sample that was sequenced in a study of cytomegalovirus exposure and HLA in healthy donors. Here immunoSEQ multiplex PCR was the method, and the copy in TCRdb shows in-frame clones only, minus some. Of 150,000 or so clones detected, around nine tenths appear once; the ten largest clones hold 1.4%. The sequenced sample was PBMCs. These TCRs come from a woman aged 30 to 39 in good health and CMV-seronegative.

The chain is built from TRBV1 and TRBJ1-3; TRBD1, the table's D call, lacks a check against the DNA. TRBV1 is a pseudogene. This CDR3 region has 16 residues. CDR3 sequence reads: CTSSHLLQSSGNTIYF. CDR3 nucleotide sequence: TGCACCAGCAGCCATCTGCTACAGAGCTCTGGAAACACCATATATTTT.

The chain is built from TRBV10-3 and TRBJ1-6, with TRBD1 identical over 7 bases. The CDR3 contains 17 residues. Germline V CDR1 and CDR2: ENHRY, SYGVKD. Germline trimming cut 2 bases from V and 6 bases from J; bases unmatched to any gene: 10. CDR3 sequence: CAISEGDSLGLNSPLHF. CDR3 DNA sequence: TGTGCCATCAGTGAGGGGGACAGTCTAGGTCTTAATTCACCCCTCCACTTT.